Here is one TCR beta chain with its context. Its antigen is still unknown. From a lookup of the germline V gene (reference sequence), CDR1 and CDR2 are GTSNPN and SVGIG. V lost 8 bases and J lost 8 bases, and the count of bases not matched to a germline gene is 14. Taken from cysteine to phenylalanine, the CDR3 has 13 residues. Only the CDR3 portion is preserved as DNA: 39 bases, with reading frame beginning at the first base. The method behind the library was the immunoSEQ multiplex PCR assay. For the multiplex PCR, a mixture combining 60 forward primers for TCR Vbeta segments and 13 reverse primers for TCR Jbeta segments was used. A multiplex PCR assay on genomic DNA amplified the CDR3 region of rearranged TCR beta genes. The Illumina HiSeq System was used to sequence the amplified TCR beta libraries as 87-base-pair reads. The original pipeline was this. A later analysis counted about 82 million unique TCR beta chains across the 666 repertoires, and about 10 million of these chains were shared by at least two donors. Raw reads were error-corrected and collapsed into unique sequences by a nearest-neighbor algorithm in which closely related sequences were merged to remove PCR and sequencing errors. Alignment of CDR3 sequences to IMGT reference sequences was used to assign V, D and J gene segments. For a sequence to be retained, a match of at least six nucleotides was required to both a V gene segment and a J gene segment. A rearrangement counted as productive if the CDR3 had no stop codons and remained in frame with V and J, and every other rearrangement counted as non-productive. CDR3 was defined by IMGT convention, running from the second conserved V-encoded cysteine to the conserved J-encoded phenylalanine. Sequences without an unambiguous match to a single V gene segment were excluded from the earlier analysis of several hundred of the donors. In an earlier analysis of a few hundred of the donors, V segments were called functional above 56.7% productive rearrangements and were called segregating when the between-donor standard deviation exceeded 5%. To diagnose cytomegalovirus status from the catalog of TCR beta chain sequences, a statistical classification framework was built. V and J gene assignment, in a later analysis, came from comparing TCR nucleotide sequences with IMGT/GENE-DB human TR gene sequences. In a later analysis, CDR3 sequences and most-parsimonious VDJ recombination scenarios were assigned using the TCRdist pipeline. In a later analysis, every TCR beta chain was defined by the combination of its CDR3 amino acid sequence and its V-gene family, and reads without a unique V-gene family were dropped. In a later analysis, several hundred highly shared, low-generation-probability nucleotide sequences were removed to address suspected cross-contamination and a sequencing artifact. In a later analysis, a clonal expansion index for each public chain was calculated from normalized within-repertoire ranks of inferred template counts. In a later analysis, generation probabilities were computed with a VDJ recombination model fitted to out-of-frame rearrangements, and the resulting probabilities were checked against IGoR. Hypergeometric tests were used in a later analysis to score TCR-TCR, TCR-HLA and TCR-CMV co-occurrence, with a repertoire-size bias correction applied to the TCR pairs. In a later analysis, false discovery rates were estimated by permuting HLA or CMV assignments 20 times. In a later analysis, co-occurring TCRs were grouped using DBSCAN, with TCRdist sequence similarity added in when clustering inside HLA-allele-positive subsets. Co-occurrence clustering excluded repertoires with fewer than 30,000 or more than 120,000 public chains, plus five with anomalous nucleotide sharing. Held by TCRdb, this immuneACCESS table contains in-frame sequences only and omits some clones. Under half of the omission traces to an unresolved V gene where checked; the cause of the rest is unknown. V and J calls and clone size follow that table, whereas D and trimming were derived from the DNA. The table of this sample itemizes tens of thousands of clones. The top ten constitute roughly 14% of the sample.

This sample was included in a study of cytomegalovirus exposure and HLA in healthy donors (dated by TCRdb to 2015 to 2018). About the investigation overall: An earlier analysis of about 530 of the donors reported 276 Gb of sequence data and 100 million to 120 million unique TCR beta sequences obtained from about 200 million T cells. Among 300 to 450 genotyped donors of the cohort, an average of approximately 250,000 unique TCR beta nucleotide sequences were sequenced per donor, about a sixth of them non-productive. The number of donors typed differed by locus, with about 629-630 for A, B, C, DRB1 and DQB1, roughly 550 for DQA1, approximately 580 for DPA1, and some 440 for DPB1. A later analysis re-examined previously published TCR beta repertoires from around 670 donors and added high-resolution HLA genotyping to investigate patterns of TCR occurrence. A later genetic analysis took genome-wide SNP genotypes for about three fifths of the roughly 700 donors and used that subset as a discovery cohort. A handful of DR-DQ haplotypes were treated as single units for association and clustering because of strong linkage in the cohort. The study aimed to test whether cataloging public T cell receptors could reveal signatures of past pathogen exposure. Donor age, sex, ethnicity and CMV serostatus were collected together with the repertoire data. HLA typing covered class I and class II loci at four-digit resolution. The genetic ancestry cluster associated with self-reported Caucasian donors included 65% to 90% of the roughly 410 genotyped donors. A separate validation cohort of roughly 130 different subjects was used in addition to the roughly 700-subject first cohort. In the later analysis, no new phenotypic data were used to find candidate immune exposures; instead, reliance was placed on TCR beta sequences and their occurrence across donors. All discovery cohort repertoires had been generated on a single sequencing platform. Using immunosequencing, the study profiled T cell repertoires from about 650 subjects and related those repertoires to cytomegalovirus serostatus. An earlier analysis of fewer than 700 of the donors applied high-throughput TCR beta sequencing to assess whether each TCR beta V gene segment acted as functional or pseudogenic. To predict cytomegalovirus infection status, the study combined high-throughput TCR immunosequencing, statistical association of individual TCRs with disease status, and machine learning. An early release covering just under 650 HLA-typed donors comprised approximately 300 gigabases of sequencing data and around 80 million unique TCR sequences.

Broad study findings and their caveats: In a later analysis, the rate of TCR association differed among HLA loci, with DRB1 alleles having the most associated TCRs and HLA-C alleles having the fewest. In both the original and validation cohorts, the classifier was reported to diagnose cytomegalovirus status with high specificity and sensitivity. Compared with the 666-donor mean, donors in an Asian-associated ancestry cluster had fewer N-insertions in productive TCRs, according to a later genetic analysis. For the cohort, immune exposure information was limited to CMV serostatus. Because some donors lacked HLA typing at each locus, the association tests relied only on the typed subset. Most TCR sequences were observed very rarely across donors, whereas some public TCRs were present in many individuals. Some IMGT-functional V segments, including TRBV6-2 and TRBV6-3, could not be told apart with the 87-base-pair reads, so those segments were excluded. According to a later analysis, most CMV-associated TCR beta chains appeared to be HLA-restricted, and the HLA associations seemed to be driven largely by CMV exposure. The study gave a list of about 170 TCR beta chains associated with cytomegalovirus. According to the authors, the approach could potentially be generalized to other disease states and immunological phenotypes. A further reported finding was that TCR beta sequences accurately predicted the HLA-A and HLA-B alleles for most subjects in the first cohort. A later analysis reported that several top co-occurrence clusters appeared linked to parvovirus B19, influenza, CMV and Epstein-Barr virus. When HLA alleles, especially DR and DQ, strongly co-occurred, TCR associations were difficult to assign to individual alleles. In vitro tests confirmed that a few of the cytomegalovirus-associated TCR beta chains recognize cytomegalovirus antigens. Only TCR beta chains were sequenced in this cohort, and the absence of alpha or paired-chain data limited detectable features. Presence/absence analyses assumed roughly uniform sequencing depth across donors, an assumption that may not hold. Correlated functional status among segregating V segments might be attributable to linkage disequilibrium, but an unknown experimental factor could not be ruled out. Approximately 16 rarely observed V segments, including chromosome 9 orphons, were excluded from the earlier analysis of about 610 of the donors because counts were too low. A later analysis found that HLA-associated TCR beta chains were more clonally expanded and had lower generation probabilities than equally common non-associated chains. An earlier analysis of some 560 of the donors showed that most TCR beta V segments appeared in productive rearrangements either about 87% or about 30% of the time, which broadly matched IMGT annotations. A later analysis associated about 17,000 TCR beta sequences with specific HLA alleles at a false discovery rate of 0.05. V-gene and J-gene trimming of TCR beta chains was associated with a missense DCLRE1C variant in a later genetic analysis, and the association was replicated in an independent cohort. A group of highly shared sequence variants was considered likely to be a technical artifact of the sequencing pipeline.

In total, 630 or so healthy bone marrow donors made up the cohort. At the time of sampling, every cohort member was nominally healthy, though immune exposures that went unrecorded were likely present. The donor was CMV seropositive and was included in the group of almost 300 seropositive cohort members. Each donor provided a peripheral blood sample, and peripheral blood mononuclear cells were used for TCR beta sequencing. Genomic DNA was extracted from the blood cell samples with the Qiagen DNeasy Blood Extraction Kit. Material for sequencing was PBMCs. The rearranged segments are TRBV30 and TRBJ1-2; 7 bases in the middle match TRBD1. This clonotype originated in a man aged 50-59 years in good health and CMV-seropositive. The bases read TGTGCCCGTGGGGACAGCCCGATCAGGGGCTACACCTTC. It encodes CARGDSPIRGYTF. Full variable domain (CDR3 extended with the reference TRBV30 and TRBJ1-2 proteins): SQTIHQWPATLVQPVGSPLSLECTVEGTSNPNLYWYRQAAGRGLQLLFYSVGIGQISSEVPQNLSASRPQDRQFILSSKKLLLSDSGFYLCARGDSPIRGYTFGSGTRLTVV.